This TCR beta chain was sequenced during a study of shared clonotypes between healthy human individuals. Germline V gene data show CDR1 as SGHDN and CDR2 as FVKESK. Trimming took 4 bases from V and 1 from J; bases not matched to a gene: 8. The CDR3 covers 16 residues. The naive CD8 fraction comprised CD45RO-negative cells positively selected for CCR7 and excluded terminally differentiated effector memory CD45RA+ cells. Generated by immunoSEQ multiplex PCR, the TCRdb table keeps only in-frame clones and is missing some. The repertoire includes more than 2 million clones, roughly 94% of them detected once, and around 1.1% sits in the top ten.

This receptor was obtained from a man between 18 and 29 years old in good health. The chain is built from TRBV14 and TRBJ1-1; 8 bases are a match to TRBD1. The sample was naive CD8+ T cells sorted from blood. CDR3 coding DNA: TGTGCCAGCAGCCCCCGGACAGGGTGGGAGAACACTGAAGCTTTCTTT. Its protein product is CASSPRTGWENTEAFF. The variable domain in full, completed from reference TRBV14 and TRBJ1-1, reads EAGVTQFPSHSVIEKGQTVTLRCDPISGHDNLYWYRRVMGKEIKFLLHFVKESKQDESGMPNNRFLAERTGGTYSTLKVQPAELEDSGVYFCASSPRTGWENTEAFFGQGTRLTVV.